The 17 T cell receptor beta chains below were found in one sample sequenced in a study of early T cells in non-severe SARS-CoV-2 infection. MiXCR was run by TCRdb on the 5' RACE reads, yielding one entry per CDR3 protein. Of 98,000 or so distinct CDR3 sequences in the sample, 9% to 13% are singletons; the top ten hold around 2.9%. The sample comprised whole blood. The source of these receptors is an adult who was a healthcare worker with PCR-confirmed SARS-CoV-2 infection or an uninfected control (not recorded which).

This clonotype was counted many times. The CDR3 protein is CASSTDRNNEQFF. The CDR3 DNA reads TGTGCCAGCAGCACCGACAGAAACAATGAGCAGTTCTTC. This sequence joins TRBV12-3 or TRBV12-4 and TRBJ2-1; D is perhaps TRBD1 (5 bases). There are 13 residues in the CDR3. The ends were cut back, 6 bases at V and 5 bases at J, with 11 bases in the middle.

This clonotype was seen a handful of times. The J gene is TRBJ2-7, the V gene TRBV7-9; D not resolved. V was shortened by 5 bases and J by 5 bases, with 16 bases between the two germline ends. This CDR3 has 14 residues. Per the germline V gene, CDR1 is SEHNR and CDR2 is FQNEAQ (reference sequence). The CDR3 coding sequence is TGTGCCAGCAGCGCCGGCTCAGCGATCGACGAGCAGTACTTC. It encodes CASSAGSAIDEQYF. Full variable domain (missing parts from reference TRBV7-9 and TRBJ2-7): DTGVSQNPRHKITKRGQNVTFRCDPISEHNRLYWYRQTLGQGPEFLTYFQNEAQLEKSRLLSDRFSAERPKGSFSTLEIQRTEQGDSAMYLCASSAGSAIDEQYFGPGTRLTVT.

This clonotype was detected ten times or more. The CDR3 bases are TGTGCCAGCAGTGAGCCAGCGGGACAGGGCGCCGAGCAGTACTTC. The encoded protein is CASSEPAGQGAEQYF. The chain joins TRBV2 to TRBJ2-7, with 9 bases lining up with TRBD1. Trimming removed 3 bases from V and 6 bases from J; junction bases left unmatched: 9. The germline V gene has CDR1 SNHLY and CDR2 FYNNEI. The CDR3 spans 15 residues.

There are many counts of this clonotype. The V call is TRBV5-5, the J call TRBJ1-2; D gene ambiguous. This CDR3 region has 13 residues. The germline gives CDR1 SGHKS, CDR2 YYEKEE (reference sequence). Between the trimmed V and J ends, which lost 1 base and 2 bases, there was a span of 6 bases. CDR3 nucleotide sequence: TGTGCCAGCAGCTTGAACGGAAACTATGGCTACACCTTC. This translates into CASSLNGNYGYTF.

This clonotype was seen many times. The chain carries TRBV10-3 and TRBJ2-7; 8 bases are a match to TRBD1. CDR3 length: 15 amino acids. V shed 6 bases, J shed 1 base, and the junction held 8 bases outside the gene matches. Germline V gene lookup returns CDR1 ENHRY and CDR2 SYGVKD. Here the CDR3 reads CAIRGTGPSSYEQYF. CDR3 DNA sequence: TGTGCCATCAGGGGGACAGGTCCTTCGTCCTACGAGCAGTACTTC.

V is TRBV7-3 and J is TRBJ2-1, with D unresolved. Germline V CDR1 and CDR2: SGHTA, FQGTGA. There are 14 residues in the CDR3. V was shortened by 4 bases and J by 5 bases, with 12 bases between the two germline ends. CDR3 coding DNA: TGTGCCAGCAGCTCCTTCCGAGGCAACAATGAGCAGTTCTTC. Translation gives CASSSFRGNNEQFF.

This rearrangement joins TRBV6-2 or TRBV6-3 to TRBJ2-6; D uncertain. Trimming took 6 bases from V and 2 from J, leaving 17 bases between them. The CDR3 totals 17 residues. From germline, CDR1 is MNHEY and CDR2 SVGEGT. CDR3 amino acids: CASRTGWSRTGANVLTF. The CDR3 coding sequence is TGTGCCAGCAGGACCGGATGGTCTAGAACTGGGGCCAACGTCCTGACTTTC.

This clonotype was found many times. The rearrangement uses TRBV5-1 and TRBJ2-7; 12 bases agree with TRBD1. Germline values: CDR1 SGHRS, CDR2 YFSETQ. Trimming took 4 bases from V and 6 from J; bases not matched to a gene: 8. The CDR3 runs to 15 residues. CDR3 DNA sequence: TGCGCCAGCAGCCTCCCGGGACAGGGGGCCACCGAGCAGTACTTC. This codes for CASSLPGQGATEQYF.

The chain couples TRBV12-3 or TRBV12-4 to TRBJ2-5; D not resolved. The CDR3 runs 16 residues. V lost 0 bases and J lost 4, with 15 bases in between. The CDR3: CASSLAEVIEGETQYF. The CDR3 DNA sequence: TGTGCCAGCAGTTTAGCGGAAGTTATTGAAGGAGAGACCCAGTACTTC.

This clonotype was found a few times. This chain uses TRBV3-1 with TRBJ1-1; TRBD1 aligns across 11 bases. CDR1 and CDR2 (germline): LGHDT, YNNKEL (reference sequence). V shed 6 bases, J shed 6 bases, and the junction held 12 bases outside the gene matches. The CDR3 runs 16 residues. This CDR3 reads CASSPSDRGRSSEAFF. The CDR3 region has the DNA TGTGCCAGCAGTCCTTCGGACAGGGGGCGCAGCTCTGAAGCTTTCTTT.

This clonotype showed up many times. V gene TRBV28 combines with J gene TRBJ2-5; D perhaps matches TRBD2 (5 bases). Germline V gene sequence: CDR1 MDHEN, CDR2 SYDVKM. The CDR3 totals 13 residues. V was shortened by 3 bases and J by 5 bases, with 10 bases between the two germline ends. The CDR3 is CASSFYRGETQYF. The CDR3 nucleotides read TGTGCCAGCAGTTTCTACCGAGGGGAGACCCAGTACTTC.

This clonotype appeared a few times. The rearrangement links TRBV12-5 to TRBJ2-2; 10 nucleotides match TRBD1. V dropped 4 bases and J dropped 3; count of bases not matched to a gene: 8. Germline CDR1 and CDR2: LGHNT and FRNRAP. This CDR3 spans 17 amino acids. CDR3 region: CASGSPSGTGDTGELFF. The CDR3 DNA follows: TGTGCTAGTGGTTCGCCATCCGGGACAGGGGACACCGGGGAGCTGTTTTTT.

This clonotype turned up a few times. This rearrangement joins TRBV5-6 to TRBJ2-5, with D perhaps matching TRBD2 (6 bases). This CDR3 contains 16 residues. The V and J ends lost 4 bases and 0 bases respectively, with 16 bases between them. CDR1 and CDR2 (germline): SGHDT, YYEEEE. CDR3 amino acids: CASSPAGTDYQETQYF. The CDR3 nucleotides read TGTGCCAGCAGCCCGGCGGGGACGGATTACCAAGAGACCCAGTACTTC.

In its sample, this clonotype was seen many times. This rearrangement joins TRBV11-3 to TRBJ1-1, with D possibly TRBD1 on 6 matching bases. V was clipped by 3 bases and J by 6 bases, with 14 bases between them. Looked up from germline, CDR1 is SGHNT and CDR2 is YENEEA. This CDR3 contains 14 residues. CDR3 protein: CASSLTGTYSEAFF. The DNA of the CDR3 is TGTGCCAGCAGCTTGACCGGGACATATTCTGAAGCTTTCTTT.

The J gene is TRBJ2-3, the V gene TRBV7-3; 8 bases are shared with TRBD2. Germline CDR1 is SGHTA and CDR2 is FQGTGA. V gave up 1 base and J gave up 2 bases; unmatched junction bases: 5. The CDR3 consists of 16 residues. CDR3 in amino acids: CASSLIGGGPTDTQYF. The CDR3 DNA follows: TGTGCCAGCAGCTTAATCGGCGGGGGGCCCACAGATACGCAGTATTTT.

The CDR3 loop reads CASSLVPVNQPQHF. CDR3 coding DNA: TGTGCCAGCAGCTTAGTTCCAGTCAATCAGCCCCAGCATTTT. The genes are TRBV7-8 and TRBJ1-5; no clear D. The V gene lost 1 base and the J gene lost 3 bases, with 7 bases spanning the gap. The germline V gene encodes CDR1 SGHVS and CDR2 FQNEAQ. CDR3 length: 14 amino acids.

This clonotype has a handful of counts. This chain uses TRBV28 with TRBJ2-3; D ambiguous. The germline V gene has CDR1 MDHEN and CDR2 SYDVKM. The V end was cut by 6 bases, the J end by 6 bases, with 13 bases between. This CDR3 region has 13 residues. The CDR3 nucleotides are TGTGCCAGCAGCCAGAGAGCTCCGGATACGCAGTATTTT. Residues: CASSQRAPDTQYF.